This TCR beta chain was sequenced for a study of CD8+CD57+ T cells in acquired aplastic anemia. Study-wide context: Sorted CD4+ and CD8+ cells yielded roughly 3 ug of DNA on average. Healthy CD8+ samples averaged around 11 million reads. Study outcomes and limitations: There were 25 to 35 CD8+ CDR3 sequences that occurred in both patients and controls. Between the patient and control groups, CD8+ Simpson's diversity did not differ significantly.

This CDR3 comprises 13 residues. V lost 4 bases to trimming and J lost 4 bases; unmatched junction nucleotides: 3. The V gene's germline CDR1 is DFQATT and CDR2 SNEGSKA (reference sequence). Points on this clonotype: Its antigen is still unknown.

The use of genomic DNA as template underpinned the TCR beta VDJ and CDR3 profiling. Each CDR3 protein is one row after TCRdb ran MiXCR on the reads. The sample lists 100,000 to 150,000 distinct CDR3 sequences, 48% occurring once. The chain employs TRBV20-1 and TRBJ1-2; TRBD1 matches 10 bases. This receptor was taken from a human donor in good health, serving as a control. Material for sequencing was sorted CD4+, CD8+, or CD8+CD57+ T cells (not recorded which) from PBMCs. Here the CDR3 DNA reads TGCAGTGCTACTGGACAGGGGGGCTATGGCTACACCTTC. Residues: CSATGQGGYGYTF.